These 5 T cell receptor beta chains were all obtained from the same sample, sequenced in a study of OX40 agonist ivuxolimab in advanced cancers. Clones were sequenced by immunoSEQ multiplex PCR, and TCRdb holds only the in-frame ones, with some missing. The profile shows more than 13,000 clones, roughly 90% of them singletons. The sample in question was CD4+ or CD8+ T cells sorted from blood, obtained in a trial of the OX40 agonist ivuxolimab. These receptors all stem from an adult with an advanced solid tumor such as melanoma, head and neck, liver or kidney cancer.

The chain couples TRBV2 to TRBJ2-7; possible D gene TRBD1, 6 bases. This CDR3 region has 13 residues. The germline V gene encodes CDR1 SNHLY and CDR2 FYNNEI. Trimming cost V 6 bases and J 4 bases, with 13 bases left between them. The CDR3 DNA follows: TGTGCCAGCAGGCCCCTAGGGGGATACGAGCAGTACTTC. Its protein is CASRPLGGYEQYF.

The rearrangement links TRBV4-3 to TRBJ2-7, with D uncertain. Trimming removed 1 base at V and 3 bases at J, with 13 bases between. Germline values: CDR1 LGHNA, CDR2 YSLEER. There are 15 residues in the CDR3. CDR3 DNA sequence: TGCGCCAGCAGCCAAGTAATATTCTCGGGCTACGAGCAGTACTTC. Encoded protein: CASSQVIFSGYEQYF.

The chain recombines TRBV7-8 with TRBJ2-5, with D perhaps TRBD1 or TRBD2 (6 bases each). Trimming left V 1 base short and J 1 base short, with 10 bases between. This CDR3 comprises 15 residues. The germline V gene has CDR1 SGHVS and CDR2 FQNEAQ. The CDR3 DNA sequence: TGTGCCAGCAGCTTAGTGGGGGGCCCCCAAGAGACCCAGTACTTC. Encoded protein: CASSLVGGPQETQYF.

The chain joins TRBV9 to TRBJ2-3; D is possibly TRBD2 (6 bases). This CDR3 is 13 amino acids long. Germline V gene lookup returns CDR1 SGDLS and CDR2 YYNGEE. The ends were cut back, 2 bases at V and 6 bases at J, with 10 bases in the middle. CDR3 in amino acids: CASSVWGEDTQYF. The CDR3, as DNA: TGTGCCAGCAGCGTTTGGGGGGAGGATACGCAGTATTTT.

The V call is TRBV6-5, the J call TRBJ2-5, with D possibly TRBD2 on 6 matching bases. Between the trimmed V and J ends, which lost 5 bases and 4 bases, there was a span of 14 bases. Germline V lookup: CDR1 MNHEY, CDR2 SVGAGI. The CDR3 sequence is 14 residues long. CDR3 nucleotides: TGTGCCAGCAGTCCAGGAGGGGAGTCAGAGACCCAGTACTTC. It encodes CASSPGGESETQYF.